The 7 T cell receptor beta chains listed next were all sequenced from one sample in a study of T cell responses to AZD1222 COVID-19 vaccine. Only in-frame clones appear in the TCRdb table, and some are missing; sequencing was by immunoSEQ multiplex PCR. The sample shows about 120,000 clones, about nine tenths of them seen only once. The sequencing here drew on peripheral blood, taken on day 0 of AZD1222 vaccination. All receptors derive from an adult in good health.

This clone has just a few counts. The J gene is TRBJ2-7, the V gene TRBV6-5; D unclear. Looked up from germline, CDR1 is MNHEY and CDR2 is SVGAGI. With 4 bases removed from V and 4 bases from J, the gap between germline ends came to 8 bases. CDR3 size: 12 residues. The CDR3 DNA follows: TGTGCCAGCAGTTTGGTAGGATACGAGCAGTACTTC. Amino acid sequence: CASSLVGYEQYF.

The chain carries TRBV7-9 and TRBJ1-2; TRBD1 is a possible D gene (5 bases). The CDR3 contains 17 residues. The V end was cut by 3 bases, the J end by 0 bases, with 17 bases between. The germline gives CDR1 SEHNR, CDR2 FQNEAQ (reference sequence). This CDR3 reads CASSFIRVELANYGYTF. CDR3 sequence (DNA): TGTGCCAGCAGCTTTATCAGGGTGGAGTTGGCTAACTATGGCTACACCTTC.

This clone has more than one count but fewer than ten. The CDR3 DNA reads TGTGCCAGCAGTTATTCTGTATCGGGGTATTCACCCCTCCACTTT. Translation: CASSYSVSGYSPLHF. The genes are TRBV6-5 and TRBJ1-6; D not resolved. Germline V gene lookup returns CDR1 MNHEY and CDR2 SVGAGI. The CDR3 runs 15 residues. V was trimmed by 3 bases and J by 8 bases, leaving 14 bases between them.

This chain links TRBV3-1 (or the pseudogene TRBV3-2) with TRBJ2-2, with TRBD2 identical over 10 bases. CDR1 is LGHDT and CDR2 is YNNKEL in the germline V gene (reference sequence). This CDR3 spans 17 amino acids. The junction had 7 bases not matched to a gene; V was cut back by 4 bases and J by 2 bases. The CDR3, as DNA: TGTGCCAGCAGCCGGACTAGCGGAGGACCTAACACCGGGGAGCTGTTTTTT. It yields the protein CASSRTSGGPNTGELFF.

The chain uses TRBV5-4 and TRBJ1-4; possibly TRBD1 for D (6 bases). CDR1 is SGHNT, CDR2 YYREEE, per germline (reference sequence). Trimming pared 4 bases from V and 2 bases from J, leaving 15 bases between. The CDR3 consists of 16 residues. In DNA, the CDR3 is TGTGCCAGCAGCGGCAGGGGTGATGGGACTAATGAAAAACTGTTTTTT. It yields the protein CASSGRGDGTNEKLFF.

The rearrangement joins TRBV19 to TRBJ2-3; the match to TRBD2 covers 11 bases. The CDR3 length is 14 residues. Germline CDR1 and CDR2: LNHDA and SQIVND (reference sequence). Trimming removed 6 bases from V and 6 bases from J; junction bases left unmatched: 5. CDR3 loop: CASSHSGREDTQYF. In DNA, the CDR3 is TGTGCCAGTAGCCATAGCGGGAGGGAGGATACGCAGTATTTT.

This chain links TRBV19 with TRBJ1-6; 8 bases are shared with TRBD1. Trimming removed 8 bases from V and 3 bases from J; junction bases left unmatched: 6. CDR1 is LNHDA and CDR2 is SQIVND in the germline V gene (reference sequence). The CDR3 length is 15 residues. The CDR3 sequence is CASGDRGFYNSPLHF. In nucleotides, the CDR3 is TGTGCCAGTGGCGACAGGGGCTTCTATAATTCACCCCTCCACTTT.